The subject of this entry is one T cell receptor (beta chain). The antigen is not known. This CDR3 region has 17 residues. Germline-derived CDR1 and CDR2 are SNHLY and FYNNEI. V shed 7 bases and J shed 0 bases, with 20 bases lying between them. The sample is drawn from a study of shared clonotypes between healthy human individuals. General study results and limits: Rarefaction revealed incomplete sorted-subset sequencing despite large depth.

TCRdb keeps only in-frame clones here, not all; method: immunoSEQ multiplex PCR. The sample carries over a million clones, about four fifths recorded once. Within Nashville, Tennessee resided all donors, each a Caucasian adult. The rearrangement uses TRBV2 and TRBJ2-3; D gene ambiguous. The clonotype originates from a young man in good health. Some clones in this sample may be carry-over from other donors' samples. The sequenced sample was memory CD4+ T cells from PBMCs. As to subset: CD45RA-negative fraction. CDR3 coding DNA: TGTGCCAGCACCCCGTCGGCCTTTCCAGATAGCACAGATACGCAGTATTTT. This sequence encodes CASTPSAFPDSTDTQYF. Full variable domain (missing parts from reference TRBV2 and TRBJ2-3): EPEVTQTPSHQVTQMGQEVILRCVPISNHLYFYWYRQILGQKVEFLVSFYNNEISEKSEIFDDQFSVERPDGSNFTLKIRSTKLEDSAMYFCASTPSAFPDSTDTQYFGPGTRLTVL.